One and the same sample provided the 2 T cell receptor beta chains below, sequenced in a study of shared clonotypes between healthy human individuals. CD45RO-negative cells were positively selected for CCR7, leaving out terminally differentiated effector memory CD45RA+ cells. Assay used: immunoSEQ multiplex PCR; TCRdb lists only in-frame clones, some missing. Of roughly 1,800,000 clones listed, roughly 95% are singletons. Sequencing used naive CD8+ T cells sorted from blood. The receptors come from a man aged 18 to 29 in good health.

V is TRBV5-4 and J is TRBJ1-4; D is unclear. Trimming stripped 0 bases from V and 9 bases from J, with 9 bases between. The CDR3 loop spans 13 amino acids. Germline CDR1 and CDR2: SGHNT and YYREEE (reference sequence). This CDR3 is CASSLAEGQKLFF. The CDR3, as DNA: TGTGCCAGCAGCTTGGCCGAGGGCCAAAAACTGTTTTTT.

CDR3: CATRLTGNYGYTF. The CDR3, as DNA: TGTGCCACCAGGTTGACAGGGAACTATGGCTACACCTTC. The rearrangement links TRBV15 to TRBJ1-2; 7 nucleotides match TRBD1. With 6 bases clipped from V and 2 bases from J, the junction kept 3 bases outside the gene matches. CDR3 length: 13 residues. Looked up from germline, CDR1 is LNHNV and CDR2 is YYDKDF (reference sequence).